One and the same sample provided the 23 T cell receptor beta chains below, sequenced in a study of T cell responses to AZD1222 COVID-19 vaccine. Clones were sequenced by immunoSEQ multiplex PCR, and TCRdb holds only the in-frame ones, with some missing. The sample records some 150,000 clones, approximately 90% being singletons. Specimen: peripheral blood, collected on day 0 of MenACWY control vaccination. These receptors originate from an adult in good health.

The genes are TRBV19 and TRBJ1-4, with D unresolved. This CDR3 comprises 14 residues. From germline, CDR1 is LNHDA and CDR2 SQIVND (reference sequence). V was clipped by 4 bases and J by 8 bases, with 14 bases between them. The CDR3 here is CASSRQVEGEKLFF. For the CDR3, the DNA is TGTGCCAGTAGTAGGCAGGTCGAAGGGGAAAAACTGTTTTTT.

This chain uses TRBV6-2 or TRBV6-3 with TRBJ1-2; D is undetermined. This CDR3 spans 13 amino acids. Germline loops: CDR1 MNHEY, CDR2 SVGEGT. The V end lost 6 bases, the J end lost 5 bases, and 13 bases lay between the germline ends. The CDR3 DNA follows: TGTGCCAGCAGCCCCATCGCCGTTTATGGCTACACCTTC. As protein: CASSPIAVYGYTF.

The chain carries TRBV7-2 and TRBJ2-5; TRBD2 matches 9 bases. The V segment lost 5 bases and the J segment 7 bases; nucleotides outside the gene matches: 17. In germline, CDR1 is SGHTA, CDR2 FQGNSA. The CDR3 length is 17 residues. CDR3 residues: CASSPNLRGGPSGTQYF. CDR3 DNA sequence: TGTGCCAGCAGCCCCAATTTGCGGGGGGGCCCCAGCGGGACCCAGTACTTC.

The rearrangement links TRBV4-1 to TRBJ1-2; the D gene is possibly TRBD1 (5 bases). The V end was cut by 1 base, the J end by 4 bases, with 10 bases between. CDR3 length equals 14 residues. Germline V gene data show CDR1 as MGHRA and CDR2 as YSYEKL. In DNA form, the CDR3 reads TGCGCCAGCAGCCAAGCGGGACGGATCTATGGCTACACCTTC. Its protein product is CASSQAGRIYGYTF.

The chain recombines TRBV5-5 with TRBJ1-5; D not resolved. The CDR3 contains 14 residues. Per germline, CDR1 SGHKS and CDR2 YYEKEE (reference sequence). The ends were cut back, 3 bases at V and 7 bases at J, with 14 bases in the middle. Here the CDR3 reads CASSSGPVKQPQHF. CDR3 DNA: TGTGCCAGCAGCTCGGGCCCCGTCAAGCAGCCCCAGCATTTT. The whole variable domain, filled in from reference TRBV5-5 and TRBJ1-5, reads DAGVTQSPTHLIKTRGQQVTLRCSPISGHKSVSWYQQVLGQGPQFIFQYYEKEERGRGNFPDRFSARQFPNYSSELNVNALLLGDSALYLCASSSGPVKQPQHFGDGTRLSIL.

This clone has more than one count but fewer than ten. The J gene is TRBJ1-3, the V gene TRBV28; D remains unclear. Germline V gene data show CDR1 as MDHEN and CDR2 as SYDVKM. This CDR3 region has 14 residues. V shed 5 bases and J shed 0 bases, with 8 bases lying between them. CDR3 in DNA: TGTGCCAGCAGTGGAGCTAACTCTGGAAACACCATATATTTT. Encoded protein: CASSGANSGNTIYF.

The J gene is TRBJ2-5, the V gene TRBV5-1; the match to TRBD1 covers 9 bases. There are 17 residues in the CDR3. Germline assignment: CDR1 SGHRS and CDR2 YFSETQ. J was trimmed by 7 bases and V by 3 bases; bases with no gene match: 16. The CDR3 DNA sequence: TGCGCCAGCAGCTCGCAGGGACAGGGAGGTGGCTTGGGGACCCAGTACTTC. It is translated as CASSSQGQGGGLGTQYF.

The gene calls are TRBV6-2 or TRBV6-3 and TRBJ1-2; 7 bases fit TRBD1. The CDR3 extends over 14 amino acids. Germline trimming cut 2 bases from V and 5 bases from J; bases unmatched to any gene: 5. Germline V gives CDR1 MNHEY, CDR2 SVGEGT. The CDR3 is CASSYDRAGYGYTF. The CDR3 DNA is TGTGCCAGCAGTTACGACAGGGCAGGATATGGCTACACCTTC.

The DNA for the CDR3 is TGTGCCAGCAGTCAACTCGGGACAGGGAACACTGAAGCTTTCTTT. This gives the protein CASSQLGTGNTEAFF. This sequence joins TRBV11-2 and TRBJ1-1, with TRBD1 matching over 8 bases. The CDR3 extends over 15 amino acids. V shed 6 bases, J shed 1 base, and the junction held 7 bases outside the gene matches. CDR1 is SGHAT and CDR2 is FQNNGV in the germline V gene.

The chain has TRBV20-1 and TRBJ1-1; D not resolved. The CDR3 has 9 residues. The V and J ends lost 8 bases and 6 bases respectively, with 7 bases between them. CDR1 is DFQATT, CDR2 SNEGSKA, per germline (reference sequence). The CDR3 sequence is CSSGAEAFF. The CDR3 nucleotides are TGCAGTAGCGGGGCTGAAGCTTTCTTT.

The rearrangement uses TRBV19 and TRBJ1-1; possibly TRBD1 for D (5 bases). CDR3 length equals 12 residues. Germline CDR1 is LNHDA and CDR2 is SQIVND (reference sequence). The V gene lost 5 bases and the J gene lost 11 bases, with 15 bases spanning the gap. This CDR3 is CASSSRDLEAFF. The CDR3 coding sequence is TGTGCCAGTAGTTCCAGGGACCTTGAGGCTTTCTTT.

The chain recombines TRBV28 with TRBJ1-2, with D unclear. Germline CDR1 and CDR2: MDHEN and SYDVKM. The V end was cut by 5 bases, the J end by 4 bases, with 11 bases between. The CDR3 extends over 13 amino acids. CDR3 coding DNA: TGTGCCAGCAGTGCCGGACGGTCCTATGGCTACACCTTC. Its translation: CASSAGRSYGYTF.

The rearrangement links TRBV27 to TRBJ1-2, with D perhaps TRBD1 (6 bases). V shed 1 base and J shed 7 bases, with 10 bases lying between them. CDR1 is MNHEY, CDR2 SMNVEV, per germline (reference sequence). This CDR3 spans 13 amino acids. CDR3 residues: CASSLWQGSGYTF. CDR3 bases: TGTGCCAGCAGTTTATGGCAGGGGTCTGGCTACACCTTC.

The chain employs TRBV9 and TRBJ1-3; D might be TRBD1 (6 bases). The CDR3 spans 15 residues. Looked up from germline, CDR1 is SGDLS and CDR2 is YYNGEE. V was cut by 2 bases and J by 0 bases, with 9 bases left in between. The CDR3 reads CASSVGRGSGNTIYF. The CDR3 DNA sequence: TGTGCCAGCAGCGTGGGCAGGGGCTCTGGAAACACCATATATTTT.

The chain recombines TRBV5-1 with TRBJ2-1, with 8 bases lining up with TRBD2. CDR3 size: 22 residues. J was trimmed by 2 bases and V by 0 bases; bases with no gene match: 22. CDR1 and CDR2 (germline): SGHRS, YFSETQ. DNA of the CDR3: TGCGCCAGCAGCTTGGAAGGACGGGGGGGACCTCTAAGCCGGAGGGCCTACAATGAGCAGTTCTTC. Its translation is CASSLEGRGGPLSRRAYNEQFF.

V is TRBV12-3 or TRBV12-4 and J is TRBJ1-3; D is unclear. The V end lost 7 bases, the J end lost 0 bases, and 4 bases lay between the germline ends. The CDR3 sequence is 12 residues long. This CDR3 is CASTPSGNTIYF. CDR3 DNA: TGTGCCAGCACGCCCTCTGGAAACACCATATATTTT.

This sequence joins TRBV30 and TRBJ2-2; D uncertain. The germline V and J ends were trimmed by 4 bases and 0 bases, with 9 bases remaining between them. CDR3 length equals 14 residues. From germline, CDR1 is GTSNPN and CDR2 SVGIG (reference sequence). CDR3 in amino acids: CAWIYGSNTGELFF. CDR3 DNA: TGTGCCTGGATTTACGGCTCGAACACCGGGGAGCTGTTTTTT. Looking up the rest from reference TRBV30 and TRBJ2-2 gives the full variable domain: SQTIHQWPATLVQPVGSPLSLECTVEGTSNPNLYWYRQAAGRGLQLLFYSVGIGQISSEVPQNLSASRPQDRQFILSSKKLLLSDSGFYLCAWIYGSNTGELFFGEGSRLTVL.

The V gene is TRBV12-5, the J gene TRBJ2-2; TRBD1 matches at 11 bases. The CDR3 loop spans 17 amino acids. The V and J ends lost 6 bases and 2 bases, in that order; junction bases with no gene match: 8. Per germline, CDR1 LGHNT and CDR2 FRNRAP. CDR3 loop: CASGGTGGKTNTGELFF. As DNA, the CDR3 is TGTGCTAGTGGAGGGACAGGGGGAAAAACTAACACCGGGGAGCTGTTTTTT.

The chain employs TRBV4-1 and TRBJ1-1; D is undetermined. The V gene's germline CDR1 is MGHRA and CDR2 YSYEKL. This CDR3 is 15 amino acids long. The V end was cut by 0 bases, the J end by 6 bases, with 14 bases between. CDR3 nucleotides: TGCGCCAGCAGCCAAGATTTAGGTGAGGGATCTGAAGCTTTCTTT. Its translation: CASSQDLGEGSEAFF.

This clone appeared a single time. The V call is TRBV7-9, the J call TRBJ1-1, with D possibly being TRBD1 (5 bases). Germline V gene data show CDR1 as SEHNR and CDR2 as FQNEAQ (reference sequence). CDR3 length equals 15 residues. The V and J ends lost 1 base and 3 bases respectively, with 12 bases between them. The CDR3 DNA reads TGTGCCAGCAGCTTAGTTTCGGGGGTTCACACTGAAGCTTTCTTT. It yields the protein CASSLVSGVHTEAFF.

The gene calls are TRBV6-5 and TRBJ1-5; unclear D gene. Germline-derived CDR1 and CDR2 are MNHEY and SVGAGI. The CDR3 has 15 residues. Trimming took 8 bases from V and 10 from J, leaving 24 bases between them. Here the CDR3 DNA reads TGTGCCAGCTACGACTCTAGGTTTGCCGTTTACCCCCAGCATTTT. Translating it yields CASYDSRFAVYPQHF.

The J gene is TRBJ2-2, the V gene TRBV9, with TRBD2 as a possible D gene (6 bases). Per germline, CDR1 SGDLS and CDR2 YYNGEE. This CDR3 spans 16 amino acids. V was clipped by 4 bases and J by 2 bases, with 15 bases between them. Here the CDR3 reads CASSITGTGNTGELFF. CDR3 nucleotides: TGTGCCAGCAGCATCACCGGGACTGGAAACACCGGGGAGCTGTTTTTT.

This sequence joins TRBV19 and TRBJ1-2; D gene uncertain. V was cut by 2 bases and J by 3 bases, with 16 bases left in between. CDR3 size: 16 residues. CDR1 and CDR2 (germline): LNHDA, SQIVND (reference sequence). The CDR3 reads CASSIPRAGGYYGYTF. The DNA for the CDR3 is TGTGCCAGTAGTATACCTCGGGCAGGAGGGTACTATGGCTACACCTTC.